The TCR beta chain described here comes from a study of a mutant IDH1 vaccine in newly diagnosed glioma. The length of the CDR3 is 12 residues. Trimming left V 5 bases short and J 5 bases short, with 9 bases between. The germline CDR1 and CDR2 sequences are SGHAT and FQNNGV. Only in-frame clones appear in the TCRdb table, and some are missing; sequencing was by immunoSEQ multiplex PCR. The sample includes about 92,000 clones, about 80% of them seen just once. Sample time point: baseline, week 1 (first vaccination visit). The treatment is: pre-vaccination baseline after standard-of-care therapy. Donors had new WHO grade 3 or 4 IDH1-mutant, ATRX-lost astrocytomas.

The sequence came from a woman aged 50 to 65 with glioma. The sequences come from PBMCs, collected from a glioma patient treated with radiotherapy, temozolomide or both. The chain links TRBV11-2 to TRBJ2-5; D may be TRBD1 (5 bases). This CDR3 is CASSQGTETQYF. The CDR3 nucleotides read TGTGCCAGCAGCCAGGGTACCGAGACCCAGTACTTC.